This T cell receptor beta chain was obtained from a study of blood T cells in healthy people across ages. Per sample, no less than 5.5 micrograms of total RNA were extracted. For the second PCR, which ran for about 7 to 12 cycles, a sample-barcoded 5' primer and a J-beta primer mix were used. Every sample produced at least 3 million CDR3-containing paired-end reads. TCRdb redid the calling of the 5' RACE reads with MiXCR, one entry per CDR3 protein. The data contain around 1.5 million distinct CDR3 sequences, around 59% of them singletons. The CDR3 extends over 15 amino acids. Losses at the gene ends were 3 bases for V and 8 bases for J; bases not matched to a gene: 6.

The source is a man between 18 and 35 years old in good health. The V call is TRBV12-3 or TRBV12-4, the J call TRBJ2-1; TRBD2 matches 11 bases. The material sequenced was blood. The CDR3 DNA is TGTGCCAGCAGTTTTCTAGCGGGAGGTAGGGATGAGCAGTTCTTC. Amino acids: CASSFLAGGRDEQFF.